The entry that follows covers one T cell receptor beta chain sequence. Germline V gene data show CDR1 as SGHKS and CDR2 as YYEKEE (reference sequence). The ends were cut back, 4 bases at V and 6 bases at J, with 13 bases in the middle. The CDR3 has 13 residues. Repertoires were generated with immunoSEQ multiplex PCR, while TCRdb's copy carries only in-frame clones and drops some. The sample holds tens of thousands of clones, over 75% seen once. The source of the sample is a study of control samples from healthy donors and cancer patients. The material sequenced was blood. The receptor comes from a man between 50 and 59 years old in good health. J is TRBJ1-1 and V is TRBV5-5; D is ambiguous. The CDR3 coding sequence is TGTGCCAGCAGCCTAACTTTAGGCGCTGAAGCTTTCTTT. Its protein product is CASSLTLGAEAFF.